A single sample gave rise to the 7 T cell receptor beta chains below, sequenced in a study of HIV-infected patients and healthy controls. Reverse transcription used 450 to 500 ng RNA and constant-region primers for alpha and beta. Alpha and beta chain libraries were made separately by chain-specific third strand synthesis with multiplexing indices. Via MiXCR, TCRdb re-called the 5' RACE reads, giving one row per CDR3 protein. The top ten hold around 4.1% of the sample, which has roughly 22,000 distinct CDR3 sequences, about 9% seen once. The repertoire came from unfractionated whole blood and reflected all unsorted peripheral T cells. What was sequenced was blood. The receptor source for this set is an adult in good health.

This clonotype was counted at least ten times. The chain combines TRBV20-1 with TRBJ2-5; D is uncertain. V was trimmed by 8 bases and J by 2 bases, leaving 15 bases between them. The CDR3 is 13 residues long. Germline-derived CDR1 and CDR2 are DFQATT and SNEGSKA (reference sequence). This CDR3 is CSPKSWVQETQYF. The CDR3 bases are TGCAGTCCTAAGAGTTGGGTACAAGAGACCCAGTACTTC.

This chain links TRBV5-1 with TRBJ2-3; possibly TRBD2 for D (6 bases). Germline CDR1 is SGHRS and CDR2 is YFSETQ. V was trimmed by 4 bases and J by 0 bases, leaving 15 bases between them. The length of the CDR3 is 16 residues. The CDR3 region is CASSIRDSPSTDTQYF. The CDR3 DNA reads as TGCGCCAGCAGCATACGGGACTCCCCTAGCACAGATACGCAGTATTTT.

The chain employs TRBV29-1 and TRBJ1-2; D is unresolved. Germline V gene data show CDR1 as SQVTM and CDR2 as ANQGSEA. V lost 6 bases and J lost 8, with 13 bases in between. The CDR3 spans 11 residues. The CDR3 sequence: CSVVHLGGYTF. CDR3 DNA sequence: TGCAGCGTGGTCCACTTGGGAGGCTACACCTTC.

The chain joins TRBV4-3 to TRBJ2-7; unclear D gene. Trimming cost V 1 base and J 3 bases, with 10 bases left between them. CDR1 is LGHNA and CDR2 is YSLEER in the germline V gene. CDR3 length: 14 amino acids. The CDR3 loop is CASSQGRLGYEQYF. The CDR3 DNA reads TGCGCCAGCAGCCAAGGCCGACTTGGCTACGAGCAGTACTTC.

In its sample, this clonotype ranks as medium-sized. The chain is built from TRBV15 and TRBJ1-5; D perhaps matches TRBD1 (5 bases). In germline, CDR1 is LNHNV, CDR2 YYDKDF (reference sequence). CDR3 length: 15 amino acids. V lost 0 bases to trimming and J lost 6 bases, with 12 bases between them. The CDR3 is CATSRDVGRGQPQHF. The CDR3 DNA reads as TGTGCCACCAGCAGAGATGTGGGGCGCGGTCAGCCCCAGCATTTT.

Many counts were recorded for this clonotype. The chain is built from TRBV6-6 and TRBJ1-1; tentative D call: TRBD1 (5 bases). Trimming removed 8 bases at V and 4 bases at J, with 17 bases between. The CDR3 totals 14 residues. The germline V gene encodes CDR1 MNHNY and CDR2 SVGAGI (reference sequence). CDR3 in amino acids: CASGARWGGTEAFF. In nucleotides, the CDR3 is TGTGCCAGCGGGGCTCGTTGGGGGGGCACTGAAGCTTTCTTT.

V usage is TRBV4-3 and J usage is TRBJ1-1; D unresolved. This CDR3 comprises 13 residues. Germline V lookup: CDR1 LGHNA, CDR2 YSLEER. V was clipped by 4 bases and J by 6 bases, with 12 bases between them. As DNA, the CDR3 is TGCGCCAGCAGCCCAGCAGGCTACCCTGAAGCTTTCTTT. Protein: CASSPAGYPEAFF.